Listed below are T cell receptor beta chains from one sample, sequenced in a study of cytomegalovirus exposure and HLA in healthy donors. Assay used: immunoSEQ multiplex PCR; TCRdb lists only in-frame clones, some missing. The data show 250,000 or so clones, about 80% seen once. Sequencing was done on a sample of PBMCs. These receptors were taken from a woman in her sixties or seventies in good health and CMV-seropositive. CDR3s include the opening cysteine and the closing phenylalanine or tryptophan.

v_call	j_call	cdr3_aa
TRBV5-8	TRBJ2-5	CASSLGQAARETQYF
TRBV29-1	TRBJ2-5	CSMEEIAGETQYF
TRBV10-3	TRBJ1-1	CAISEGWGRAITEAFF
TRBV12-5	TRBJ2-7	CASGLPQGAVQYF
TRBV28	TRBJ1-1	CASSRTGVVLMNTEAFF
TRBV15	TRBJ2-7	CATSRPGTSGTSSYEQYF
TRBV28	TRBJ2-7	CASSISGSRAYEQYF
TRBV11-2	TRBJ2-7	CASSLASGDQYEQYF
TRBV28	TRBJ1-1	CASRPSLGTHTEAFF
TRBV28	TRBJ1-1	CASSRNRGSTEAFF
TRBV5-4	TRBJ1-1	CASSVDSKNTEAFF
TRBV5-3	TRBJ1-1	CARSPREGTSNTEAFF
TRBV6-5	TRBJ1-5	CASRTGTGGNQPQHF
TRBV7-9	TRBJ2-2	CASSLSPGELFF
TRBV7-2	TRBJ1-4	CASSYVGIHNEKLFF
TRBV2	TRBJ2-6	CASSEEDRVSGANVLTF
TRBV9	TRBJ1-1	CASSDPGSNTEAFF
TRBV7-2	TRBJ2-7	CASSLLWGLAGLEQYF
TRBV5-1	TRBJ1-4	CASSLGSGTSDEKLFF
TRBV7-8	TRBJ2-2	CASSLSPSREAGELFF
TRBV7-6	TRBJ1-2	CASSSEDTGLYGYTF
TRBV4-1	TRBJ2-2	CASSQGTGFTGELFF
TRBV29-1	TRBJ1-2	CSVAPRQGRGVYGYTF
TRBV2	TRBJ1-5	CASTTVRVQPQHF
TRBV19	TRBJ1-2	CASSTYRDSSNYGYTF
TRBV5-1	TRBJ1-2	CASSLRGPGYGYTF
TRBV7-8	TRBJ1-1	CASSFVGQGAIGTEAFF
TRBV7-6	TRBJ1-3	CASSSADRGSSGNTIYF
TRBV5-1	TRBJ2-1	CASSLGRGNEQFF
TRBV29-1	TRBJ2-7	CSVEPGQIPYEQYF
TRBV28	TRBJ1-1	CASSPDRPWAFF
TRBV7-3	TRBJ2-7	CASRNPAPAGGYEQYF
TRBV27	TRBJ1-5	CASSSRRGFNQPQHF
TRBV10-2	TRBJ2-1	CATRERGGSYNEQFF
TRBV6-5	TRBJ2-7	CASTRGRAFADEQYF
TRBV5-1	TRBJ2-5	CASRQNNIQETQYF
TRBV2	TRBJ1-2	CASKQDHNGNYGYTF
TRBV19	TRBJ2-7	CASSTSDDDQRLDPYEQYF
TRBV7-8	TRBJ2-7	CASSFATGTGTSYEQYF
TRBV19	TRBJ1-1	CASKTPGLMNTEAFF
TRBV9	TRBJ2-1	CASSVDGRAGEQFF
TRBV5-4	TRBJ1-1	CASSSDRPRTEAFF
TRBV6-5	TRBJ1-1	CASSEDSGGGKAFF
TRBV28	TRBJ2-2	CASSGSYTGELFF
TRBV7-9	TRBJ1-4	CSSSLGQGNEKLFF
TRBV2	TRBJ1-1	CASSWTGSEAFF
TRBV11-2	TRBJ2-3	CASSLTRGSSDTQYF
TRBV6-1	TRBJ2-1	CASSEPTMPGVF
TRBV29-1	TRBJ2-2	CSVAPVASNTGELFF